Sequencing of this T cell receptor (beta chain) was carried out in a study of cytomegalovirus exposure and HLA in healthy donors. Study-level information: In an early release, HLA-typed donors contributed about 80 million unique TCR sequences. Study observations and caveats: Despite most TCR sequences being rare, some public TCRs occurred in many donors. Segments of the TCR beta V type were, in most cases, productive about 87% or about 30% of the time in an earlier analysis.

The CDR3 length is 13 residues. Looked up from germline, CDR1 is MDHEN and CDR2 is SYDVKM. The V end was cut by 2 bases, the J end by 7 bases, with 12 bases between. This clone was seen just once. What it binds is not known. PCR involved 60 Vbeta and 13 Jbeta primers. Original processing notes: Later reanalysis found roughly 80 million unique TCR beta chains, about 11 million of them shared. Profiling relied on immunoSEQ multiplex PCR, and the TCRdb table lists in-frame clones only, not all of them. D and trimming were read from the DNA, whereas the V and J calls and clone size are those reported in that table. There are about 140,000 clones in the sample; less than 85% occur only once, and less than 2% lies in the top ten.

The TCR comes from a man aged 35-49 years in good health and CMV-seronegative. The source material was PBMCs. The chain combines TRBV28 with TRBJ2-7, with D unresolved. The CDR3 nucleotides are TGTGCCAGCAGTTTAAGCGCCTCCGGGGAGCAGTACTTC. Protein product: CASSLSASGEQYF.